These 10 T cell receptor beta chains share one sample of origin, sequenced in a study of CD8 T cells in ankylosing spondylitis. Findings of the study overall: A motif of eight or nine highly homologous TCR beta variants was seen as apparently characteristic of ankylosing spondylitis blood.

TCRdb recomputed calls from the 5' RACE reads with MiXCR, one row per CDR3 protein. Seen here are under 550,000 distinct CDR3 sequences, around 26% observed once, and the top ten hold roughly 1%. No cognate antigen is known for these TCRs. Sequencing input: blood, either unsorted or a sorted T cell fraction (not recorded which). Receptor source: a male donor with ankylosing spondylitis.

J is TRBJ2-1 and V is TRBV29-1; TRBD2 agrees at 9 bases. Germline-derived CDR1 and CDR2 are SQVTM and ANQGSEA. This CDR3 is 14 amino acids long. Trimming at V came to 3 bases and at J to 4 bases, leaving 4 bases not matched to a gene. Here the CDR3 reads CSVDASGKYNEQFF. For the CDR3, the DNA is TGCAGCGTTGACGCTAGCGGGAAGTACAATGAGCAGTTCTTC.

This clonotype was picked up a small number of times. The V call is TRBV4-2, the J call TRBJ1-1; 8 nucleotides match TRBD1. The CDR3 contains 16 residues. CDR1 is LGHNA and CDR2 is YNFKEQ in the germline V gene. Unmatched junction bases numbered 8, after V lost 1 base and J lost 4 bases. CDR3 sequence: CASSQVQGAAGTEAFF. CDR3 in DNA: TGTGCCAGCAGCCAAGTCCAGGGGGCGGCGGGCACTGAAGCTTTCTTT.

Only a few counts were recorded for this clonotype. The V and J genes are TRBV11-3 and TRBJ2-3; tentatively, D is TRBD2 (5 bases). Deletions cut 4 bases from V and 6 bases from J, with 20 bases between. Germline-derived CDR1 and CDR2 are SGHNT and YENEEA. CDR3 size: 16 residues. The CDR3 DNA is TGTGCCAGCAGCTCCTCCCTACCCACTAGTTCCGATACGCAGTATTTT. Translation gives CASSSSLPTSSDTQYF.

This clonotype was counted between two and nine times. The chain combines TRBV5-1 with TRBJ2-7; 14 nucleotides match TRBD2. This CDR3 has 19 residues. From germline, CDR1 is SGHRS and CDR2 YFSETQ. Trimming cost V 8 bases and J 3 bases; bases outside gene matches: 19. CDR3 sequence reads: CASRRQVGTSGSWVYEQYF. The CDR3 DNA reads TGCGCCAGTCGCAGGCAGGTCGGGACTAGCGGGAGTTGGGTCTACGAGCAGTACTTC. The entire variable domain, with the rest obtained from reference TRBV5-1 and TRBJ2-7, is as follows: KAGVTQTPRYLIKTRGQQVTLSCSPISGHRSVSWYQQTPGQGLQFLFEYFSETQRNKGNFPGRFSGRQFSNSRSEMNVSTLELGDSALYLCASRRQVGTSGSWVYEQYFGPGTRLTVT.

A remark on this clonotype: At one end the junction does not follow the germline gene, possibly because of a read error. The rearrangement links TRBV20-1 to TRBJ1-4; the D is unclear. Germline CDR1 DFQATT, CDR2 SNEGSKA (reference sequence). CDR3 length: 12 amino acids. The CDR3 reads CSARTRAEKLLF. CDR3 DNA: TGCAGTGCTAGGACACGAGCTGAAAAACTGTTATTT.

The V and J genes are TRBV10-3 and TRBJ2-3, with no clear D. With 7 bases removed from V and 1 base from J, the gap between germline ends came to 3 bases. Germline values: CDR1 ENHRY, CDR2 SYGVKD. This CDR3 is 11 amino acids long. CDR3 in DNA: TGTGCCATCAAGGGCACAGATACGCAGTATTTT. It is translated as CAIKGTDTQYF.

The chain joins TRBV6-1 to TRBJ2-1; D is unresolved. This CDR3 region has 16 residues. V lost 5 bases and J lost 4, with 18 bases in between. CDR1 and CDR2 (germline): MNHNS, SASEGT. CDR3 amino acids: CASSTLLAEYYNEQFF. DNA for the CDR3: TGTGCCAGCAGTACCCTATTGGCGGAGTATTACAATGAGCAGTTCTTC.

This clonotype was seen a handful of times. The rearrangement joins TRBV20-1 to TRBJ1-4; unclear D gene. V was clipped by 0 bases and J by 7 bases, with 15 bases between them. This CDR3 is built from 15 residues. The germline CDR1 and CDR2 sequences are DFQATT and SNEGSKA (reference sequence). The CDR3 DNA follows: TGCAGTGCTAGAGATCCGGGCATACATTTTGAAAAACTGTTTTTT. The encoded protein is CSARDPGIHFEKLFF.

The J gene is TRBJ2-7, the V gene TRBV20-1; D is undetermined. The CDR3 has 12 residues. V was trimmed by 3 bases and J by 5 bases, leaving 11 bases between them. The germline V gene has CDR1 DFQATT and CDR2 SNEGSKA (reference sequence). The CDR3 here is CSASGVRNEQYF. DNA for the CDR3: TGCAGTGCTAGTGGCGTGCGGAACGAGCAGTACTTC.

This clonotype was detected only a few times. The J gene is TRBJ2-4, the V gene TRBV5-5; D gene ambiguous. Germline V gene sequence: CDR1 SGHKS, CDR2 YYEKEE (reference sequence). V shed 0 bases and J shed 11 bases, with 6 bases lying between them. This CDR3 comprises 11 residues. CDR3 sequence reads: CASSLGAVQYF. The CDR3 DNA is TGTGCCAGCAGCTTGGGGGCTGTTCAGTACTTC.